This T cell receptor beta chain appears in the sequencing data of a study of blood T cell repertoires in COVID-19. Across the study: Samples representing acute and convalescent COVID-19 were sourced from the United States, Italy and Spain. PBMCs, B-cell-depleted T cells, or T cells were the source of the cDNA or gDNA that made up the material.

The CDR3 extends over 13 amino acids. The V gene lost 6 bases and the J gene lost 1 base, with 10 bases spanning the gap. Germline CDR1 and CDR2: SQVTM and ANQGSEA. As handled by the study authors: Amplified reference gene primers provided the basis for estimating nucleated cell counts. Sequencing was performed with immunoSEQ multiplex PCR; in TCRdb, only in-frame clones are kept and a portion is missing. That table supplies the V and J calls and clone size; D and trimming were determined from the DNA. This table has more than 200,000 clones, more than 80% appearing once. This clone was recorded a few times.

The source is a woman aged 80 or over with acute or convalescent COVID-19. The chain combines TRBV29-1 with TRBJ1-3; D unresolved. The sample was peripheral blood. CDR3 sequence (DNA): TGCAGCGTCCTGACGGGGTCTGGAAACACCATATATTTT. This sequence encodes CSVLTGSGNTIYF.